These 30 T cell receptor beta chains share one sample of origin, sequenced in a study of cytomegalovirus exposure and HLA in healthy donors. The primer mix had 60 Vbeta and 13 Jbeta primers. The method was immunoSEQ multiplex PCR; TCRdb's version includes in-frame clones alone and lacks a portion of them. The data contain some 150,000 clones, roughly 80% of them singletons. The sample was PBMCs. These receptors were obtained from a woman in her 30s in good health and CMV-seronegative.

V usage is TRBV5-6 and J usage is TRBJ1-2; no firm D call. CDR1 is SGHDT and CDR2 is YYEEEE in the germline V gene. Between the trimmed V and J ends, which lost 4 bases and 8 bases, there was a span of 18 bases. CDR3 length: 14 amino acids. CDR3 region: CASSRFAGAGGYTF. CDR3 bases: TGTGCCAGCAGCCGCTTTGCGGGTGCGGGCGGCTACACCTTC.

The gene calls are TRBV11-3 and TRBJ2-1, with D possibly matching TRBD1 (6 bases). The CDR3 sequence is 13 residues long. Germline V gene lookup returns CDR1 SGHNT and CDR2 YENEEA. V lost 0 bases to trimming and J lost 9 bases, with 9 bases between them. The CDR3 DNA follows: TGTGCCAGCAGCTTAGAGCGAGGGGGTGAGCAGTTCTTC. This translates into CASSLERGGEQFF.

This sequence joins TRBV6-7 and TRBJ2-7; D is perhaps TRBD1 (6 bases). TRBV6-7 is filed as an ORF, its function uncertain. Trimming cost V 4 bases and J 2 bases, with 15 bases left between them. The CDR3 covers 15 residues. The CDR3 region has the DNA TGTGCCAGCAGTTGCCACCGGGACATTCCCTACGAGCAGTACTTC. It translates to CASSCHRDIPYEQYF.

The chain joins TRBV4-2 to TRBJ1-2; 8 nucleotides line up with TRBD1. The CDR3 extends over 15 amino acids. CDR1 is LGHNA, CDR2 YNFKEQ, per germline. V shed 1 base, J shed 2 bases, and the junction held 3 bases outside the gene matches. This CDR3 is CASSQGGQGNYGYTF. CDR3 sequence (DNA): TGTGCCAGCAGCCAAGGCGGACAGGGAAACTATGGCTACACCTTC.

The chain is built from TRBV5-1 and TRBJ2-2; TRBD2 agrees at 10 bases. This CDR3 spans 17 amino acids. After removal of 0 bases from V and 7 bases from J, the junction contained 9 bases not matched to a gene. Germline V gene data show CDR1 as SGHRS and CDR2 as YFSETQ. The CDR3 DNA is TGCGCCAGCAGCTTGGTCGTGGGACTAGCGAGAGTCGGGGAGCTGTTTTTT. Amino acids: CASSLVVGLARVGELFF.

The chain is built from TRBV19 and TRBJ2-2, with D tentatively TRBD2 (6 bases). The V and J ends lost 8 bases and 5 bases respectively, with 15 bases between them. The CDR3 is made up of 14 amino acids. Germline CDR1 and CDR2: LNHDA and SQIVND (reference sequence). The CDR3 loop is CASSAGRSTGELFF. The CDR3 nucleotides are TGTGCCAGTTCGGCGGGACGTAGTACCGGGGAGCTGTTTTTT.

The chain links TRBV19 to TRBJ2-1; D possibly corresponds to TRBD2 (6 bases). Per germline, CDR1 LNHDA and CDR2 SQIVND (reference sequence). Deletions cut 6 bases from V and 6 bases from J, with 12 bases between. The CDR3 consists of 13 residues. The CDR3 coding sequence is TGTGCCAGTAGCCTGGGGGGAATCAATGAGCAGTTCTTC. Residues: CASSLGGINEQFF.

V gene TRBV5-1 combines with J gene TRBJ2-3; D possibly corresponds to TRBD2 (6 bases). CDR3 length equals 14 residues. V was pared by 5 bases and J by 6 bases, with 16 bases between. CDR1 is SGHRS, CDR2 YFSETQ, per germline. In DNA, the CDR3 is TGCGCCAGCAGTTTATTCGGGAGATCTGATACGCAGTATTTT. This sequence encodes CASSLFGRSDTQYF. Filled out from reference TRBV5-1 and TRBJ2-3, the complete variable domain reads KAGVTQTPRYLIKTRGQQVTLSCSPISGHRSVSWYQQTPGQGLQFLFEYFSETQRNKGNFPGRFSGRQFSNSRSEMNVSTLELGDSALYLCASSLFGRSDTQYFGPGTRLTVL.

The chain recombines TRBV2 with TRBJ2-1; D is ambiguous. The CDR3 covers 13 residues. Germline CDR1 is SNHLY and CDR2 is FYNNEI. The V gene lost 4 bases and the J gene lost 5 bases, with 9 bases spanning the gap. The DNA for the CDR3 is TGTGCCAGCAGTGTGGGCCGTAACAATGAGCAGTTCTTC. This translates into CASSVGRNNEQFF. The whole variable domain, remainder taken from reference TRBV2 and TRBJ2-1, is EPEVTQTPSHQVTQMGQEVILRCVPISNHLYFYWYRQILGQKVEFLVSFYNNEISEKSEIFDDQFSVERPDGSNFTLKIRSTKLEDSAMYFCASSVGRNNEQFFGPGTRLTVL.

This clone was seen more than once but under ten times. This chain joins TRBV5-1 and TRBJ1-1; TRBD1 aligns across 8 bases. V shed 2 bases and J 1 base; nucleotides not matched to a gene: 7. This CDR3 is built from 16 residues. CDR1 and CDR2 (germline): SGHRS, YFSETQ. CDR3 residues: CASSFQTGTGNTEAFF. The CDR3 DNA is TGCGCCAGCAGCTTCCAGACCGGGACAGGGAACACTGAAGCTTTCTTT.

This rearrangement joins TRBV7-9 to TRBJ1-1, with a tentative D call TRBD1 (5 bases). V shed 4 bases and J shed 7 bases, with 13 bases lying between them. CDR1 and CDR2 (germline): SEHNR, FQNEAQ (reference sequence). The CDR3 is 13 amino acids. The CDR3 loop reads CASSSAGRGEAFF. CDR3 nucleotides: TGTGCCAGCAGCTCAGCTGGGAGGGGTGAAGCTTTCTTT. The whole variable domain, remainder taken from reference TRBV7-9 and TRBJ1-1, is DTGVSQNPRHKITKRGQNVTFRCDPISEHNRLYWYRQTLGQGPEFLTYFQNEAQLEKSRLLSDRFSAERPKGSFSTLEIQRTEQGDSAMYLCASSSAGRGEAFFGQGTRLTVV.

In this sample, this clone turned up once. CDR3 residues: CASRARGNQPQHF. The CDR3, as DNA: TGTGCCAGCAGAGCCAGGGGGAATCAGCCCCAGCATTTT. The V gene is TRBV6-4, the J gene TRBJ1-5; 7 bases match TRBD1. Germline CDR1 MRHNA, CDR2 SNTAGT. The V segment lost 6 bases and the J segment 4 bases; nucleotides outside the gene matches: 3. The CDR3 extends over 13 amino acids.

V is TRBV14 and J is TRBJ2-7, with 11 bases identical to TRBD2. The CDR3 totals 16 residues. The germline gives CDR1 SGHDN, CDR2 FVKESK. V lost 2 bases to trimming and J lost 9 bases; unmatched junction nucleotides: 12. The CDR3 sequence is CASSQPTSGKSRVQYF. In DNA, the CDR3 is TGTGCCAGCAGCCAACCGACTAGCGGGAAATCTCGTGTGCAGTACTTC.

The rearrangement joins TRBV5-1 to TRBJ1-1; D is unresolved. CDR3 length: 14 residues. Between the trimmed V and J ends, which lost 0 bases and 5 bases, there was a span of 11 bases. Germline values: CDR1 SGHRS, CDR2 YFSETQ. CDR3 bases: TGCGCCAGCAGCTTGGAGCGGGGTATTACTGAAGCTTTCTTT. It is translated as CASSLERGITEAFF.

Only one count was recorded for this clone. The chain couples TRBV28 to TRBJ1-2; D not certain. CDR1 and CDR2 from the germline V gene are MDHEN and SYDVKM. This CDR3 spans 17 amino acids. Trimming removed 2 bases from V and 5 bases from J, with 21 bases in between. Here the CDR3 DNA reads TGTGCCAGCAGTTTAGCTCGGGAAGAAAATTCTAGATATGGCTACACCTTC. It specifies CASSLAREENSRYGYTF.

DNA for the CDR3: TGTGCCAGCAGGTTGGACATAACTAGCACAGATACGCAGTATTTT. It yields the protein CASRLDITSTDTQYF. The rearrangement joins TRBV27 to TRBJ2-3, with D possibly TRBD1 on 5 matching bases. Germline V gene lookup returns CDR1 MNHEY and CDR2 SMNVEV (reference sequence). Trimming pared 6 bases from V and 0 bases from J, leaving 13 bases between. CDR3 size: 15 residues.

The chain recombines TRBV7-6 with TRBJ2-5, with 11 nucleotides matching TRBD1. The J segment lost 4 bases and the V segment lost 5 bases, leaving 6 bases of the junction unmatched. The CDR3 covers 15 residues. Germline CDR1 is SGHVS and CDR2 is FNYEAQ. CDR3: CASSIGQGASETQYF. CDR3 bases: TGTGCCAGCAGCATAGGACAGGGGGCATCAGAGACCCAGTACTTC.

This chain connects TRBV19 to TRBJ1-1; 8 nucleotides line up with TRBD1. Germline CDR1 and CDR2: LNHDA and SQIVND (reference sequence). V shed 4 bases, J shed 1 base, and the junction held 2 bases outside the gene matches. The CDR3 totals 14 residues. The CDR3 DNA follows: TGTGCCAGTAGTAGTACAGGGGGGAACACTGAAGCTTTCTTT. Protein sequence: CASSSTGGNTEAFF.

V and J are TRBV18 and TRBJ1-1, with 8 bases identical to TRBD1. The CDR3 consists of 15 residues. V trimming: 0 bases; J trimming: 5 bases; junction bases outside the gene matches: 5. Germline-derived CDR1 and CDR2 are KGHSH and LQKENI. The CDR3 nucleotides read TGTGCCAGCTCACCACCGACAGGGGACAGGACTGAAGCTTTCTTT. As protein: CASSPPTGDRTEAFF.

The chain carries TRBV7-2 and TRBJ2-5; D gene ambiguous. Per germline, CDR1 SGHTA and CDR2 FQGNSA. Trimming removed 0 bases from V and 5 bases from J, with 7 bases in between. The CDR3 extends over 13 amino acids. The CDR3 nucleotides read TGTGCCAGCAGCTTAGCCGCGCGGGAGACCCAGTACTTC. Translation gives CASSLAARETQYF.

Here the CDR3 reads CASHPLVLAAYEQYF. Here the CDR3 DNA reads TGTGCCAGCCACCCCCTGGTGCTAGCGGCCTACGAGCAGTACTTC. This sequence joins TRBV7-2 and TRBJ2-7; the match to TRBD2 covers 7 bases. The V and J ends lost 8 bases and 2 bases, in that order; junction bases with no gene match: 12. The CDR3 has 15 residues. Per the germline V gene, CDR1 is SGHTA and CDR2 is FQGNSA.

V is TRBV9 and J is TRBJ2-5, with TRBD1 matching 8 bases. The J call may be mistaken, given a closer DNA end match to TRBJ2-7. The CDR3 loop spans 15 amino acids. In germline, CDR1 is SGDLS, CDR2 YYNGEE. CDR3 DNA: TGTGCCAGCAGCGTATCGACAGGGGAACCATACGAGCAGTACTTC. Protein product: CASSVSTGEPYEQYF.

The V gene is TRBV27, the J gene TRBJ2-2; TRBD1 matches at 9 bases. CDR1 and CDR2 from the germline V gene are MNHEY and SMNVEV (reference sequence). The length of the CDR3 is 16 residues. V lost 1 base to trimming and J lost 10 bases; unmatched junction nucleotides: 10. The CDR3 region has the DNA TGTGCCAGCAGTTTATTTGGGACAGGGTCGTCAGAGGAGCTGTTTTTT. Protein: CASSLFGTGSSEELFF.

The genes are TRBV10-3 and TRBJ2-3; 10 bases agree with TRBD2. This CDR3 comprises 17 residues. Trimming removed 4 bases from V and 2 bases from J; junction bases left unmatched: 9. CDR1 is ENHRY and CDR2 is SYGVKD in the germline V gene. CDR3 loop: CAISGLIAGGPTDTQYF. The DNA for the CDR3 is TGTGCCATCAGTGGGTTAATAGCGGGGGGTCCCACAGATACGCAGTATTTT.

The genes are TRBV4-2 and TRBJ2-5, with D possibly being TRBD1 (5 bases). The J call is uncertain, as TRBJ2-7 better fits the DNA end. There are 17 residues in the CDR3. The V gene's germline CDR1 is LGHNA and CDR2 YNFKEQ. The CDR3 here is CASSQEGTGDLSYEQYF. The CDR3 DNA reads TGTGCCAGCAGCCAAGAAGGTACAGGCGACCTTTCCTACGAGCAGTACTTC.

The chain employs TRBV7-2 and TRBJ2-7; 11 positions agree with TRBD2. The V and J ends lost 2 bases and 4 bases, in that order; junction bases with no gene match: 4. CDR1 is SGHTA and CDR2 is FQGNSA in the germline V gene. The CDR3 runs to 15 residues. Here the CDR3 reads CASSLTSGSFYEQYF. The CDR3 coding sequence is TGTGCCAGCAGCTTAACTAGCGGGAGTTTTTACGAGCAGTACTTC.

This clone was found once. The chain carries TRBV4-3 and TRBJ2-3; 10 bases map to TRBD1. The CDR3 extends over 16 amino acids. The V segment lost 0 bases and the J segment 3 bases; nucleotides outside the gene matches: 3. Germline CDR1 and CDR2: LGHNA and YSLEER. CDR3 coding DNA: TGCGCCAGCAGCCAAGATATGGGACAGGGGACAGATACGCAGTATTTT. Amino acid sequence: CASSQDMGQGTDTQYF.

This clone was detected a few times. The chain carries TRBV4-1 and TRBJ2-1; D not certain. The CDR3 runs to 14 residues. Germline V CDR1 and CDR2: MGHRA, YSYEKL. The germline V and J ends were trimmed by 3 bases and 0 bases, with 6 bases remaining between them. CDR3 residues: CASSHTSSYNEQFF. The CDR3 DNA reads as TGCGCCAGCAGCCACACGAGCTCCTACAATGAGCAGTTCTTC.

The chain has TRBV27 and TRBJ2-1; tentative D call: TRBD1 (6 bases). Germline CDR1 is MNHEY and CDR2 is SMNVEV (reference sequence). V was pared by 3 bases and J by 1 base, with 13 bases between. The CDR3 length is 16 residues. The CDR3 DNA reads TGTGCCAGCAGTTTTACAGGGTCTTGGTCCTACAATGAGCAGTTCTTC. Translated, it gives CASSFTGSWSYNEQFF.

This clone appeared a few times. This chain uses TRBV6-5 with TRBJ1-1; no clear D. V lost 5 bases and J lost 1, with 2 bases in between. Germline V CDR1 and CDR2: MNHEY, SVGAGI. CDR3 length: 11 amino acids. The CDR3 DNA follows: TGTGCCAGCAGTCGGAACACTGAAGCTTTCTTT. It translates to CASSRNTEAFF.